This T cell receptor beta chain appears in the sequencing data of a study of shared clonotypes between healthy human individuals. Method: immunoSEQ multiplex PCR; TCRdb's copy keeps in-frame clones and lacks some. The table records about 2 million clones, approximately 95% of them present only once. It was CD45RO-negative cells, positively selected for CCR7, that made up naive CD8 cells, with terminally differentiated effector memory CD45RA+ cells excluded. All the donors were Caucasian adults who lived in Nashville, Tennessee. Worth noting for this clone: Its target is unknown.

Study-level points and caveats: Compared with clonotypes that all four donors shared, non-shared clonotypes had lower generation probabilities. Naive subsets usually exceeded memory subsets in estimated richness.

The V segment lost 6 bases and the J segment 5 bases; nucleotides outside the gene matches: 16. Per germline, CDR1 MNHEY and CDR2 SMNVEV (reference sequence). The CDR3 sequence is 18 residues long. Sequenced: naive CD8+ T cells sorted from blood. This chain links TRBV27 with TRBJ2-2, with 9 bases that match TRBD2. This clonotype was sampled from a man between 18 and 29 years old in good health. The CDR3 spells CASSPQAGGAFLTGELFF. As DNA, the CDR3 is TGTGCCAGCAGCCCTCAGGCGGGGGGGGCCTTCTTGACCGGGGAGCTGTTTTTT.